These T cell receptor beta chains were read from a single sample in a study of T cells in Graves' hyperthyroidism and ophthalmopathy. TCRdb re-called the multiplex PCR reads with MiXCR, one entry per CDR3 protein. This sample yields about 340,000 distinct CDR3 sequences, of which about 18% are seen a single time; 45% to 55% belongs to the top ten. The sequenced sample was blood. Every receptor here comes from a woman aged 45-65 years with Graves' hyperthyroidism. Each CDR3 is given with its conserved first and last residue. A D gene is named only where the DNA matches it firmly.

j_call: TRBJ2-1
d_call: TRBD2
v_call: TRBV25-1
cdr3_aa: CASSGRDYYNEQFF

j_call: TRBJ1-2
d_call: TRBD1
v_call: TRBV30
cdr3_aa: CAWSTGGGYGYTF

j_call: TRBJ1-5
d_call: .
v_call: TRBV30
cdr3_aa: CAWSRGLDQPQHF

j_call: TRBJ1-2
d_call: TRBD1
v_call: TRBV30
cdr3_aa: CAWSVGQGNGYTF

j_call: TRBJ2-3
d_call: TRBD1
v_call: TRBV5-1
cdr3_aa: CASTRDRNTDTQYF

j_call: TRBJ2-1
d_call: .
v_call: TRBV7-2
cdr3_aa: CASSFGGLGNEQFF

j_call: TRBJ2-3
d_call: TRBD2
v_call: TRBV18
cdr3_aa: CASSPPGLRFSQYF

j_call: TRBJ1-2
d_call: .
v_call: TRBV18
cdr3_aa: CASSQGFGYTF

j_call: TRBJ1-2
d_call: .
v_call: TRBV4-1
cdr3_aa: CASSQVGLSTNYGYTF

j_call: TRBJ1-5
d_call: TRBD1
v_call: TRBV5-1
cdr3_aa: CASSPWTGDNQPQHF

j_call: TRBJ2-3
d_call: .
v_call: TRBV11-1
cdr3_aa: CASSLTQGPTDTQYF

j_call: TRBJ2-2
d_call: TRBD1
v_call: TRBV7-9
cdr3_aa: CASRPDRAGELFF

j_call: TRBJ2-3
d_call: .
v_call: TRBV18
cdr3_aa: CASSPEALTDTQYF

j_call: TRBJ1-6
d_call: .
v_call: TRBV5-5
cdr3_aa: CASSLVGQPSNSPLHF

j_call: TRBJ2-7
d_call: TRBD1
v_call: TRBV20-1
cdr3_aa: CSASDDRGYEQYF

j_call: TRBJ2-1
d_call: .
v_call: TRBV28
cdr3_aa: CASGQRGDSVYNEQFF

j_call: TRBJ2-7
d_call: TRBD2
v_call: TRBV11-2
cdr3_aa: CASSLSSGGYYEQYF

j_call: TRBJ2-7
d_call: .
v_call: TRBV27
cdr3_aa: CASSFSTYEQYF

j_call: TRBJ1-5
d_call: TRBD1
v_call: TRBV10-3
cdr3_aa: CAISPGQGGDQPQHF

j_call: TRBJ1-1
d_call: .
v_call: TRBV11-2
cdr3_aa: CASSLGGAPNTEAFF

j_call: TRBJ2-1
d_call: .
v_call: TRBV20-1
cdr3_aa: CSARRQSSYNEQFF

j_call: TRBJ2-1
d_call: TRBD2
v_call: TRBV20-1
cdr3_aa: CSARAGTSGRGEFF

j_call: TRBJ1-1
d_call: .
v_call: TRBV5-1
cdr3_aa: CASSLGWVMNTEAFF

j_call: TRBJ2-2
d_call: .
v_call: TRBV19
cdr3_aa: CASSAGPYLGELFF

j_call: TRBJ2-4
d_call: TRBD1
v_call: TRBV5-6
cdr3_aa: CASSLYSTGGLNIQYF

j_call: TRBJ1-1
d_call: .
v_call: TRBV2
cdr3_aa: CASRGGQNTEAFF